This T cell receptor beta chain was observed in a study of post-analysis software for immune sequencing data. Study context: Included among the disease courses, which were recorded for the cohort, were relapsing-remitting, secondary progressive and progressive-relapsing multiple sclerosis. Study-level findings and limits: Samples sharing a preparation batch grouped tightly together when assessed by F measure. In patients, a few TRBV segments were more frequent than in controls, with TRBV5-6, TRBV5-1 and TRBV20-1 among them. Significantly decreased normalized Chao1 diversity was recorded for multiple sclerosis patients relative to controls.

Included in the TCR beta cDNA libraries were unique molecular identifiers. Input of about 1 to 11 million T cells yielded around 460,000 cDNA molecules. MiXCR, run by TCRdb on the PCR reads, gives a single entry per CDR3 protein. The table lists about 200,000 distinct CDR3 sequences, roughly 28% of them singletons. V was cut by 6 bases and J by 5 bases, with 18 bases left in between. This CDR3 region has 14 residues. CDR1 is DFQATT, CDR2 SNEGSKA, per germline (reference sequence). A note on this clonotype: The antigen is not known.

This receptor was identified in a girl younger than 18 with multiple sclerosis. The chain combines TRBV20-1 with TRBJ2-3; either TRBD1 or TRBD2 may supply D (6 bases each). Sequencing used blood. CDR3 sequence reads: CSAEGGWVRDTQYF. CDR3 nucleotide sequence: TGCAGTGCAGAGGGGGGCTGGGTTCGAGATACGCAGTATTTT.